This TCR beta chain comes out of a study of T cells after posttransplantation cyclophosphamide. TCRdb keeps only in-frame clones here, not all; method: immunoSEQ multiplex PCR. The sample lists about 66,000 clones, 93% occurring once. V lost 0 bases and J lost 3, with 8 bases in between. CDR1 is MNHEY, CDR2 SVGAGI, per germline. CDR3 size: 14 residues. On the day of bone marrow donation, the related graft donor provided peripheral blood. Points from the study as a whole: Donor-recipient repertoire similarity was low at 1-2 months, rising over year one. Skin or GI-infiltrating T cells shared few TRB sequences with blood. After PTCy, TRB diversity resembled that of CNI/methotrexate controls.

Notes on this clone: Its specificity is not known.

The specimen was PBMCs. This rearrangement joins TRBV6-5 to TRBJ1-2; D is perhaps TRBD1 (5 bases). This receptor was obtained from a woman under 40 in good health and a related stem cell transplant donor. CDR3 residues: CASSYSLGDYGYTF. The CDR3 bases are TGTGCCAGCAGTTACTCGTTAGGGGACTATGGCTACACCTTC.